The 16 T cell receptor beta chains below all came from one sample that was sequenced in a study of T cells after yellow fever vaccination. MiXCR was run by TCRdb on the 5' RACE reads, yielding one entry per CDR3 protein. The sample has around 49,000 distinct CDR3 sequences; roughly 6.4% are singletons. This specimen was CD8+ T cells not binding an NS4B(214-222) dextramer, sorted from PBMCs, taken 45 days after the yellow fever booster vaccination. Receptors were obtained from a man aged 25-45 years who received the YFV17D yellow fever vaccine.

CDR3 loop: CASRFVAGASYNEQFF. The CDR3 DNA reads TGTGCCAGCAGATTTGTAGCGGGAGCCTCCTACAATGAGCAGTTCTTC. This chain uses TRBV12-3 or TRBV12-4 with TRBJ2-1; TRBD2 matches 9 bases. CDR3 length: 16 residues. J was trimmed by 0 bases and V by 6 bases; bases with no gene match: 6.

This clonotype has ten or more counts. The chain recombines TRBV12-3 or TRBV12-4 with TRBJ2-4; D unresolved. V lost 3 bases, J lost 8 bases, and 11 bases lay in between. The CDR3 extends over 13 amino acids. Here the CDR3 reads CASSFGSTDIQYF. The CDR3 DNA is TGTGCCAGCAGTTTTGGCTCAACGGACATTCAGTACTTC.

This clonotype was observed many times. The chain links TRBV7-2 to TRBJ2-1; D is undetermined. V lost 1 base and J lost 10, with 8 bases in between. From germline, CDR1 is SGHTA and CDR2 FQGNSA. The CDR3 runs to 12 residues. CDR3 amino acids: CASSLDSREQFF. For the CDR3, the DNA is TGTGCCAGCAGCTTAGACTCCAGGGAGCAGTTCTTC.

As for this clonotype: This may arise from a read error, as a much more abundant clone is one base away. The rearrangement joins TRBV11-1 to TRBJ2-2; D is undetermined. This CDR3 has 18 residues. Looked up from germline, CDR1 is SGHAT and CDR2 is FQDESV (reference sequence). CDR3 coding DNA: TGTGCCAGCAGCTTAGTGGCCTTGGTCGCTGTAAACACCGTGGAGCTGTTTTTT. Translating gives CASSLVALVAVNTVELFF.

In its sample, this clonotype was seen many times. CDR3 region: CASSYEMASGNTGELFF. In nucleotides, the CDR3 is TGTGCCAGCAGTTACGAGATGGCTAGCGGGAACACCGGGGAGCTGTTTTTT. The V gene is TRBV6-2 or TRBV6-3, the J gene TRBJ2-2; 7 bases are shared with TRBD2. This CDR3 has 17 residues. The V gene's germline CDR1 is MNHEY and CDR2 SVGEGT. With 2 bases clipped from V and 1 base from J, the junction kept 7 bases outside the gene matches.

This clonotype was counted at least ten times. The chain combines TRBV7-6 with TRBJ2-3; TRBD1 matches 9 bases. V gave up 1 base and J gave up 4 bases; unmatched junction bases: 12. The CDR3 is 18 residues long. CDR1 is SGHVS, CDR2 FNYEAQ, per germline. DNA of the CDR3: TGTGCCAGCAGCTTAGGGGTCCTACAGGGGGCTTGGCCAGATACGCAGTATTTT. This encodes CASSLGVLQGAWPDTQYF.

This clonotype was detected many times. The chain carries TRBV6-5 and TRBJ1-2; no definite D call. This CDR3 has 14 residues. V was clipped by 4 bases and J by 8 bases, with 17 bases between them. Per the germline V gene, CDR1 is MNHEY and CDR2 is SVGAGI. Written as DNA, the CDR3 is TGTGCCAGCAGTTCCCTCCCCGGCCGGCGAGGCTACACCTTC. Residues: CASSSLPGRRGYTF.

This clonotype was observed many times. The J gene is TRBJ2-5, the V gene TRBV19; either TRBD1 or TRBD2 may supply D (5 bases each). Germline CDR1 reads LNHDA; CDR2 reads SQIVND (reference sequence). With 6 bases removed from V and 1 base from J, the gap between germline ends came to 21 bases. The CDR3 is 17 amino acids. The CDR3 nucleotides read TGTGCCAGTAGCTCACTCGGTGGGACGGCACCCCAAGAGACCCAGTACTTC. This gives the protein CASSSLGGTAPQETQYF.

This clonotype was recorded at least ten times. The CDR3 coding sequence is TGTGCCACCAGCAGGGGACTAGCGGGGAACACAGATACGCAGTATTTT. This sequence encodes CATSRGLAGNTDTQYF. The chain joins TRBV15 to TRBJ2-3; 13 bases are a match to TRBD2. CDR3 length: 16 amino acids. Germline loops: CDR1 LNHNV, CDR2 YYDKDF (reference sequence). The V and J ends lost 3 bases and 2 bases, in that order; junction bases with no gene match: 2. The full variable domain, its missing parts supplied by reference TRBV15 and TRBJ2-3, is DAMVIQNPRYQVTQFGKPVTLSCSQTLNHNVMYWYQQKSSQAPKLLFHYYDKDFNNEADTPDNFQSRRPNTSFCFLDIRSPGLGDTAMYLCATSRGLAGNTDTQYFGPGTRLTVL.

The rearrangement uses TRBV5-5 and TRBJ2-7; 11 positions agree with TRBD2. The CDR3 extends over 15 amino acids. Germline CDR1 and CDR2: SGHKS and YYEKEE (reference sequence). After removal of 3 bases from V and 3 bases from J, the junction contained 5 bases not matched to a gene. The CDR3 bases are TGTGCCAGCAGCTCGGGACTAGCGGATTACTACGAGCAGTACTTC. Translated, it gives CASSSGLADYYEQYF. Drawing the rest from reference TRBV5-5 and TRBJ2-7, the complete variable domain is DAGVTQSPTHLIKTRGQQVTLRCSPISGHKSVSWYQQVLGQGPQFIFQYYEKEERGRGNFPDRFSARQFPNYSSELNVNALLLGDSALYLCASSSGLADYYEQYFGPGTRLTVT.

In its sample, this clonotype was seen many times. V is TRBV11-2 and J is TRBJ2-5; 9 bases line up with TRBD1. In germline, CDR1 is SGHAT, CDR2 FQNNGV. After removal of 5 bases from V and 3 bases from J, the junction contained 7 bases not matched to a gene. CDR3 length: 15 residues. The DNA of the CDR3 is TGTGCCAGCAGCGAGACAGGGGGGCGGAAAGAGACCCAGTACTTC. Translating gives CASSETGGRKETQYF.

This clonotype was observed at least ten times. CDR3: CASRALASGSSTDTQYF. The CDR3 DNA sequence: TGTGCCAGCAGAGCCCTCGCTAGCGGGAGTAGCACAGATACGCAGTATTTT. This chain links TRBV27 with TRBJ2-3; 10 bases map to TRBD2. Germline V gene lookup returns CDR1 MNHEY and CDR2 SMNVEV (reference sequence). The CDR3 has 17 amino acids. Trimming cost V 6 bases and J 0 bases; bases outside gene matches: 9.

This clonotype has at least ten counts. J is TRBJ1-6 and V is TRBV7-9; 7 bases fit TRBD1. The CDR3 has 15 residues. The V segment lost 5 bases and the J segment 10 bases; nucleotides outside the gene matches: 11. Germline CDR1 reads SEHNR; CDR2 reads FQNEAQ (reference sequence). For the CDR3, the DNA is TGTGCCAGCAGCCCACTCAGGGGGACCACCTCACCCCTCCACTTT. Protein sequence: CASSPLRGTTSPLHF.

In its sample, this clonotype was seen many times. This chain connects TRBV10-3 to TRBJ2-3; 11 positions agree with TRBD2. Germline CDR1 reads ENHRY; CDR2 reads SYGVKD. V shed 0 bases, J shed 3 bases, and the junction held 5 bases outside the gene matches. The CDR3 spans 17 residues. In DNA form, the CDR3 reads TGTGCCATCAGTGAGTCCTCAGCTAGCGGGAGGACAGATACGCAGTATTTT. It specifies CAISESSASGRTDTQYF.

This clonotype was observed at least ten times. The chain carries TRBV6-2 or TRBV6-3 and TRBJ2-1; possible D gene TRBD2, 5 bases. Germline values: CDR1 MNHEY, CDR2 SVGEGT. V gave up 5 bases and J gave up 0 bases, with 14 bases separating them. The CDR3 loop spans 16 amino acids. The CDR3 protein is CASSRKRYSSYNEQFF. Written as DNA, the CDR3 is TGTGCCAGCAGTCGAAAGCGGTATAGCTCCTACAATGAGCAGTTCTTC.

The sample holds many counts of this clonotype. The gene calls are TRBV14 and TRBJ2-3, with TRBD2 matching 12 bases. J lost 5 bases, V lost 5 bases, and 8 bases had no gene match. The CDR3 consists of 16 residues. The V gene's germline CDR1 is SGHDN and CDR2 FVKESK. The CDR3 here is CASSMLAGGPLDTQYF. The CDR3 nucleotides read TGTGCCAGCAGCATGCTAGCGGGAGGGCCGTTAGATACGCAGTATTTT.